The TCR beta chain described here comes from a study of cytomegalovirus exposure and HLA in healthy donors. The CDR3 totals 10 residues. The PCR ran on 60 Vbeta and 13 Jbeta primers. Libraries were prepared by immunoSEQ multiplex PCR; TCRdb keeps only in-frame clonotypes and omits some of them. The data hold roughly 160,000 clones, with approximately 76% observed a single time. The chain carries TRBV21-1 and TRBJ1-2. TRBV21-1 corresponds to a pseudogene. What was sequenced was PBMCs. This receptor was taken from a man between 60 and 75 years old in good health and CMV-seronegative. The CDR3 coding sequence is TGTGCCAGCAGGTCGGTAGGTGAGGTCTTC. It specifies CASRSVGEVF.